The following is a T cell receptor (beta chain) sequence with its context. Using immunoSEQ multiplex PCR, the repertoire was profiled, and TCRdb retains in-frame clones only, with some absent. Of some 250,000 clones listed, over 80% were seen once; the top ten hold about 1.2%. This specimen comes from a study of blood T cell repertoires in COVID-19. Trimming shortened V by 2 bases and J by 2 bases, and 9 bases separated the two germline ends. Germline assignment: CDR1 GTSNPN and CDR2 SVGIG (reference sequence). This CDR3 has 13 amino acids. The clonotype was recovered from a human donor in a cohort exposed to, infected with or recovered from COVID-19 (not recorded which). The donor label of this sample is uncertain. Input material: PBMCs or T cells enriched from blood (not recorded which). The chain couples TRBV30 to TRBJ1-1; D is uncertain. CDR3 DNA: TGTGCCTGGAGTTTCGCGGAAAACACTGAAGCTTTCTTT. This translates into CAWSFAENTEAFF.